The 15 T cell receptor beta chains reported below all come from one sample, sequenced in a study of identical twins. TCRdb fed the 5' RACE reads into MiXCR, producing one record per CDR3 protein. The sample carries 300,000 to 400,000 distinct CDR3 sequences, about 10% recorded once. Sequencing was done on a sample of naive T cells sorted from blood. The receptors derive from a woman between 45 and 60 years old in good health.

This chain joins TRBV7-6 and TRBJ2-7; D might be TRBD2 (6 bases). Germline CDR1 reads SGHVS; CDR2 reads FNYEAQ. CDR3 size: 14 residues. Trimming shortened V by 1 base and J by 5 bases, and 12 bases separated the two germline ends. CDR3 coding DNA: TGTGCCAGCAGCTTAGGTTCGGGCGGGGACGAGCAGTACTTC. This gives the protein CASSLGSGGDEQYF.

This clonotype came up many times. V is TRBV12-3 or TRBV12-4 and J is TRBJ2-7, with a possible D match to TRBD1 (6 bases). Trimming took off 1 base at V and 6 bases at J, with 10 bases between the two ends. The length of the CDR3 is 13 residues. The CDR3 DNA reads TGTGCCAGCAGTTTAGGGGGGCCGAGCGAGCAGTACGTC. Protein product: CASSLGGPSEQYV.

At least ten counts were recorded for this clonotype. The chain has TRBV21-1 and TRBJ2-1; the tabulated D call, TRBD1, remains unverified against the DNA. TRBV21-1 is marked as a pseudogene. This CDR3 is 15 amino acids long. The CDR3 nucleotides read TGTGCCAGCACCAAGCCCCCCAGCTCCTACAATGAGCAGTTCTTC. Translated, it gives CASTKPPSSYNEQFF.

This clonotype was found a few times. V and J are TRBV5-1 and TRBJ2-1; D is perhaps TRBD2 (5 bases). Per germline, CDR1 SGHRS and CDR2 YFSETQ. This CDR3 has 13 residues. The germline V and J ends were trimmed by 4 bases and 4 bases, with 9 bases remaining between them. The CDR3 loop is CASSTTSYNEQFF. As DNA, the CDR3 is TGCGCCAGCAGCACAACTAGTTACAATGAGCAGTTCTTC.

The chain links TRBV7-6 to TRBJ2-7, with no clear D. V lost 5 bases, J lost 3 bases, and 14 bases lay in between. Germline V gene lookup returns CDR1 SGHVS and CDR2 FNYEAQ. The CDR3 sequence is 14 residues long. The CDR3 region is CASSSQQSRYEQYF. The DNA of the CDR3 is TGTGCCAGCAGCAGTCAACAAAGCCGCTACGAGCAGTACTTC.

Here the CDR3 DNA reads TGCAGTGCTAGAGGTTGGCTTTCCCAGACGGAGACCCAGTACTTC. It translates to CSARGWLSQTETQYF. This chain connects TRBV20-1 to TRBJ2-5; D call uncertain. Per germline, CDR1 DFQATT and CDR2 SNEGSKA (reference sequence). Between the trimmed V and J ends, which lost 1 base and 5 bases, there was a span of 17 bases. This CDR3 has 15 amino acids.

The sample holds a few counts of this clonotype. This chain joins TRBV5-1 and TRBJ2-4; the D is unclear. This CDR3 comprises 15 residues. Germline V CDR1 and CDR2: SGHRS, YFSETQ. V lost 1 base to trimming and J lost 0 bases, with 8 bases between them. The CDR3 here is CASSLQGLAKNIQYF. DNA for the CDR3: TGCGCCAGCAGCTTGCAAGGGTTAGCCAAAAACATTCAGTACTTC.

This clonotype was seen repeatedly, ten times or more. V and J are TRBV5-4 and TRBJ2-2, with 8 bases that match TRBD2. V was clipped by 0 bases and J by 1 base; unmatched bases: 2. The germline CDR1 and CDR2 sequences are SGHNT and YYREEE (reference sequence). The CDR3 has 16 amino acids. DNA of the CDR3: TGTGCCAGCAGCTTGGCCGGGAGGGGGAACACCGGGGAGCTGTTTTTT. Amino acids: CASSLAGRGNTGELFF.

Comment on this clonotype: At one of its ends the junction is not consistent with the germline gene, which may arise from a read error. The rearrangement uses TRBV3-1 and TRBJ2-1; 12 bases align to TRBD1. Germline V gene sequence: CDR1 LGHDT, CDR2 YNNKEL (reference sequence). The CDR3 has 14 residues. CDR3 residues: CASCQGQGATEQFF. The CDR3 DNA follows: TGTGCCAGCTGCCAGGGACAGGGGGCAACTGAGCAGTTCTTC.

This clonotype has a handful of counts. The V and J genes are TRBV27 and TRBJ2-6; a weak D match, TRBD1 (6 bases). Per germline, CDR1 MNHEY and CDR2 SMNVEV (reference sequence). This CDR3 is 14 amino acids long. V was cut by 8 bases and J by 3 bases, with 11 bases left in between. CDR3 nucleotides: TGTGCCAGCCGTAAGGGGGTTGGGGCCAACGTCCTGACTTTC. Its translation is CASRKGVGANVLTF.

In this sample, this clonotype turned up a few times. The J gene is TRBJ1-6, the V gene TRBV5-5, with D uncertain. Germline V gene data show CDR1 as SGHKS and CDR2 as YYEKEE (reference sequence). The CDR3 extends over 16 amino acids. Deletions cut 0 bases from V and 5 bases from J, with 12 bases between. DNA of the CDR3: TGTGCCAGCAGCTTGGCCACGAGCGTAAATAATTCACCCCTCCACTTT. Amino acid sequence: CASSLATSVNNSPLHF.

This clonotype was counted only a few times. The chain has TRBV5-1 and TRBJ2-3; D may be TRBD1 or TRBD2 (5 bases each). CDR3 length: 14 amino acids. CDR1 and CDR2 from the germline V gene are SGHRS and YFSETQ. V gave up 2 bases and J gave up 2 bases, with 9 bases separating them. Here the CDR3 reads CASSFRDHTDTQYF. The CDR3 DNA sequence: TGCGCCAGCAGCTTCAGGGACCACACAGATACGCAGTATTTT.

The chain carries TRBV29-1 and TRBJ2-1; D is ambiguous. From germline, CDR1 is SQVTM and CDR2 ANQGSEA. This CDR3 has 13 residues. V gave up 4 bases and J gave up 3 bases, with 10 bases separating them. The CDR3 loop reads CSVGGLVYNEQFF. The CDR3 nucleotides are TGCAGCGTTGGGGGATTAGTCTACAATGAGCAGTTCTTC.

This clonotype was seen a handful of times. The chain links TRBV14 to TRBJ2-3, with 7 bases identical to TRBD2. V was clipped by 4 bases and J by 5 bases; unmatched bases: 3. This CDR3 has 13 amino acids. From germline, CDR1 is SGHDN and CDR2 FVKESK. CDR3 protein: CASSPWTRDTQYF. In DNA, the CDR3 is TGTGCCAGCAGCCCCTGGACTAGAGATACGCAGTATTTT.

This clonotype was seen at least ten times. The chain combines TRBV20-1 with TRBJ2-2, with a possible D match to TRBD1 (7 bases). V lost 3 bases to trimming and J lost 2 bases, with 13 bases between them. CDR3 size: 15 residues. CDR1 is DFQATT, CDR2 SNEGSKA, per germline (reference sequence). The CDR3 DNA sequence: TGCAGTGCTAGGGAGGGGACAGTTAACACCGGGGAGCTGTTTTTT. Its translation: CSAREGTVNTGELFF.